This T cell receptor beta chain was profiled in a study of OX40 agonist ivuxolimab in advanced cancers. Whole-study results and caveats: In the 0.1-3.0 mg/kg groups, partial responders showed among the lowest expansion.

As regards this clone: Its antigen remains unknown.

The CDR3 contains 15 residues. CDR1 and CDR2 (germline): MNHNS, SASEGT. The V segment lost 2 bases and the J segment 8 bases; nucleotides outside the gene matches: 9. Libraries were prepared by immunoSEQ multiplex PCR; TCRdb keeps only in-frame clonotypes and omits some of them. The table lists 70,000 to 75,000 clones, around 88% of them singletons. Sample: CD4+ or CD8+ T cells sorted from blood, taken in a trial of the OX40 agonist ivuxolimab. The rearrangement joins TRBV6-1 to TRBJ1-3, with 7 bases fitting TRBD1. This receptor was taken from an adult with an advanced solid tumor such as melanoma, head and neck, liver or kidney cancer. CDR3 DNA sequence: TGTGCCAGCAGTGAAACAGGGGATCTGAGGGACACCATATATTTT. This encodes CASSETGDLRDTIYF.